Listed below are T cell receptor beta chains from one sample, sequenced in a study of shared clonotypes between healthy human individuals. Only in-frame clones appear in the TCRdb table, and some are missing; sequencing was by immunoSEQ multiplex PCR. Of 110,000 or so clones in the sample, about 67% were seen once. Sequencing input: memory CD8+ T cells sorted from blood. The receptors were gathered from a woman in her twenties or thirties in good health. CDR3s include the opening cysteine and the closing phenylalanine or tryptophan. The order of the fields is clone size, V gene, D gene, J gene, CDR3 DNA, CDR3 protein. D genes are given only for firm matches. The size field is filled for only some rows; it gives once, few, many or a size class.

abundance: -; v_gene: TRBV15; d_gene: -; j_gene: TRBJ1-2; CDR3nt: TGTGCCACCAGCAGGCGAGGGGATAACTATGGCTACACCTTC; CDR3aa: CATSRRGDNYGYTF
abundance: -; v_gene: TRBV5-5; d_gene: TRBD2; j_gene: TRBJ2-7; CDR3nt: TGTGCCAGCAGCTTGGCGGGAGGCAACACCTACGAGCAGTACTTC; CDR3aa: CASSLAGGNTYEQYF
abundance: once; v_gene: TRBV19; d_gene: -; j_gene: TRBJ2-7; CDR3nt: TGTGCCAGTAGTCTTACCGGGAAAACCTACGAGCAGTACTTC; CDR3aa: CASSLTGKTYEQYF
abundance: -; v_gene: TRBV4-1; d_gene: -; j_gene: TRBJ2-2; CDR3nt: TGCGCCAGCAGCCAAGTTCGGAGGGTAACCGGGGAGCTGTTTTTT; CDR3aa: CASSQVRRVTGELFF
abundance: -; v_gene: TRBV2; d_gene: -; j_gene: TRBJ1-3; CDR3nt: TGTGCCAGCAGGGTCGGCCAGGGTGGTGGAAACACCATATATTTT; CDR3aa: CASRVGQGGGNTIYF
abundance: once; v_gene: TRBV19; d_gene: -; j_gene: TRBJ2-1; CDR3nt: TGTGCCACTGAAGACGTCTCAAGCTCCTACAATGAGCAGTTCTTC; CDR3aa: CATEDVSSSYNEQFF
abundance: -; v_gene: TRBV29-1; d_gene: -; j_gene: TRBJ2-1; CDR3nt: TGCAGCGTTGAGGGGGGTGATGAGCAGTTCTTC; CDR3aa: CSVEGGDEQFF
abundance: -; v_gene: TRBV6-1; d_gene: -; j_gene: TRBJ2-3; CDR3nt: TGTGCCAGCAGTGAAGAGGGGGGGAGATGGACAGATACGCAGTATTTT; CDR3aa: CASSEEGGRWTDTQYF
abundance: -; v_gene: TRBV25-1; d_gene: TRBD2; j_gene: TRBJ2-7; CDR3nt: TGTGCCAGCAGTGTAGGTACTTCGGGAGGCCGTTCCTACGAGCAGTACTTC; CDR3aa: CASSVGTSGGRSYEQYF
abundance: -; v_gene: TRBV18; d_gene: TRBD2; j_gene: TRBJ2-1; CDR3nt: TGTGCCAGCTCACCACCGGCGGGAGGGCGTCACAATGAGCAGTTCTTC; CDR3aa: CASSPPAGGRHNEQFF
abundance: few; v_gene: TRBV5-1; d_gene: -; j_gene: TRBJ2-3; CDR3nt: TGCGCCAGCAGCTTGGGGGTTGAAGGTGCTAGCACAGATACGCAGTATTTT; CDR3aa: CASSLGVEGASTDTQYF
abundance: -; v_gene: TRBV9; d_gene: -; j_gene: TRBJ1-5; CDR3nt: TGTGCCAGCAGCGTAGACGTTGGTCAGCCCCAGCATTTT; CDR3aa: CASSVDVGQPQHF
abundance: many; v_gene: TRBV4-1; d_gene: TRBD2; j_gene: TRBJ2-7; CDR3nt: TGTGCCAGCAGCCAAGAAGGAGCGGGAGGGCCGAACGAGCAGTACTTC; CDR3aa: CASSQEGAGGPNEQYF
abundance: -; v_gene: TRBV7-9; d_gene: -; j_gene: TRBJ2-5; CDR3nt: TGTGCCAGCAGCGCGTGGACGGGCCAAGAGACCCAGTACTTC; CDR3aa: CASSAWTGQETQYF
abundance: -; v_gene: TRBV19; d_gene: -; j_gene: TRBJ1-2; CDR3nt: TGTGCCAGTAGTATAGGGCAGGGCCCTAGCTATGGCTACACCTTC; CDR3aa: CASSIGQGPSYGYTF
abundance: once; v_gene: TRBV29-1; d_gene: TRBD2; j_gene: TRBJ2-2; CDR3nt: TGCAGCGCCTGGGTGTCCGGGACTATTAGCGGGGAGCTGTTTTTT; CDR3aa: CSAWVSGTISGELFF
abundance: -; v_gene: TRBV4-1; d_gene: -; j_gene: TRBJ2-3; CDR3nt: TGCGCCAGCAGCCAAGTCGGGGCTAGCACAGATACGCAGTATTTT; CDR3aa: CASSQVGASTDTQYF
abundance: -; v_gene: TRBV5-4; d_gene: -; j_gene: TRBJ1-1; CDR3nt: TGTGCCAGCAGCTTCAACCAGGGGCCTTTCTTT; CDR3aa: CASSFNQGPFF
abundance: -; v_gene: TRBV27; d_gene: -; j_gene: TRBJ1-1; CDR3nt: TGTGCCAGCAGCGGAGGCCAGAACACTGAAGCTTTCTTT; CDR3aa: CASSGGQNTEAFF
abundance: -; v_gene: TRBV6-4; d_gene: -; j_gene: TRBJ2-6; CDR3nt: TGTGCCAGCAGTGAGACCAGCTCCTCTGGGGCCAACGTCCTGACTTTC; CDR3aa: CASSETSSSGANVLTF
abundance: -; v_gene: TRBV6-6; d_gene: TRBD2; j_gene: TRBJ2-7; CDR3nt: TGTGCCAGCAGTTTTTTAGCGGGAGGGTCCTACGAGCAGTACTTC; CDR3aa: CASSFLAGGSYEQYF
abundance: -; v_gene: TRBV5-1; d_gene: -; j_gene: TRBJ2-2; CDR3nt: TGCGCCAGCAGCTTGGCCGGGACCACCACCGGGGAGCTGTTTTTT; CDR3aa: CASSLAGTTTGELFF
abundance: many; v_gene: TRBV27; d_gene: TRBD1; j_gene: TRBJ1-2; CDR3nt: TGTGCCAGCAGGGGACAGTACTATGGCTACACCTTC; CDR3aa: CASRGQYYGYTF
abundance: -; v_gene: TRBV5-6; d_gene: TRBD1; j_gene: TRBJ2-7; CDR3nt: TGTGCCAGCAGCTGCGGACAGGACTTCTACGAGCAGTACTTC; CDR3aa: CASSCGQDFYEQYF
abundance: -; v_gene: TRBV7-2; d_gene: -; j_gene: TRBJ1-1; CDR3nt: TGTGCCAGCAGCTTAGCGCGGGAACGATTAGGTGGCACTGAAGCTTTCTTT; CDR3aa: CASSLARERLGGTEAFF
abundance: -; v_gene: TRBV2; d_gene: TRBD2; j_gene: TRBJ2-7; CDR3nt: TGTGCCAGCAATCCCAGCGGGATACCCTACGAGCAGTACTTC; CDR3aa: CASNPSGIPYEQYF
abundance: -; v_gene: TRBV7-8; d_gene: TRBD1; j_gene: TRBJ2-5; CDR3nt: TGTGCCAGCAGATCACGACAGGGGGCGCGGGGGGAGCAGTACTTC; CDR3aa: CASRSRQGARGEQYF
abundance: -; v_gene: TRBV6-1; d_gene: -; j_gene: TRBJ1-1; CDR3nt: TGTGCCAGCGAAGAGGGCGTTAGCGGGAACACTGAAGCTTTCTTT; CDR3aa: CASEEGVSGNTEAFF
abundance: -; v_gene: TRBV6-4; d_gene: TRBD1; j_gene: TRBJ2-7; CDR3nt: TGTGCCAGCAGTGACGGGACAGAAGGCGGCGAGCAGTACTTC; CDR3aa: CASSDGTEGGEQYF
abundance: -; v_gene: TRBV9; d_gene: TRBD2; j_gene: TRBJ2-3; CDR3nt: TGTGCCAGCAGCGTAGGAGGAAGCGGGAGTGGGGATACGCAGTATTTT; CDR3aa: CASSVGGSGSGDTQYF
abundance: -; v_gene: TRBV28; d_gene: -; j_gene: TRBJ2-3; CDR3nt: TGTGCCAGCAGCCCTGGGGAGAGAACAGATACGCAGTATTTT; CDR3aa: CASSPGERTDTQYF
abundance: -; v_gene: TRBV27; d_gene: TRBD1; j_gene: TRBJ1-4; CDR3nt: TGTGCCAGCAGCTCGGGACAGTCCCCGGAAAAACTGTTTTTT; CDR3aa: CASSSGQSPEKLFF
abundance: few; v_gene: TRBV9; d_gene: -; j_gene: TRBJ2-5; CDR3nt: TGTGCCAGCAGCGTAGCTTGGGGCCAAGAGACCCAGTACTTC; CDR3aa: CASSVAWGQETQYF
abundance: many; v_gene: TRBV11-2; d_gene: TRBD2; j_gene: TRBJ2-5; CDR3nt: TGTGCCAGCACCCCCGGACTAGCCCACGTAGAGACCCAGTACTTC; CDR3aa: CASTPGLAHVETQYF
abundance: -; v_gene: TRBV10-2; d_gene: TRBD1; j_gene: TRBJ2-1; CDR3nt: TGCGCCAGCAGTGACCCAAAGTACAGGGGGAAAGAGTTCTTC; CDR3aa: CASSDPKYRGKEFF
abundance: -; v_gene: TRBV28; d_gene: -; j_gene: TRBJ2-3; CDR3nt: TGTGCCAGCAGACCCCAGGGGGCGCAGCGGGAGCCAGATACGCAGTATTTT; CDR3aa: CASRPQGAQREPDTQYF
abundance: -; v_gene: TRBV28; d_gene: TRBD1; j_gene: TRBJ1-1; CDR3nt: TGTGCCAGCAGCTCGCCAGGGGGGAACACTGAAGCTTTCTTT; CDR3aa: CASSSPGGNTEAFF
abundance: -; v_gene: TRBV5-6; d_gene: -; j_gene: TRBJ2-1; CDR3nt: TGTGCCAGCAGCTTGGCCATGGCGGGGAACAATGAGCAGTTCTTC; CDR3aa: CASSLAMAGNNEQFF
abundance: many; v_gene: TRBV4-2; d_gene: TRBD2; j_gene: TRBJ2-3; CDR3nt: TGTGCCAGCAGCCCGGGGACTAGGGACACAGATACGCAGTATTTT; CDR3aa: CASSPGTRDTDTQYF
abundance: -; v_gene: TRBV2; d_gene: -; j_gene: TRBJ2-1; CDR3nt: TGTGCCAGCAGATCCTCAGAGTACCGGGACTCGCCTCACAATGAGCAGTTCTTC; CDR3aa: CASRSSEYRDSPHNEQFF
abundance: -; v_gene: TRBV5-4; d_gene: -; j_gene: TRBJ2-7; CDR3nt: TGTGCCAGCAGGCTCCCGGGGGACTACGAGCAGTACTTC; CDR3aa: CASRLPGDYEQYF